Each of the 9 T cell receptor beta chains below was sequenced from the same sample in a study of blood T cell repertoires in COVID-19. Measured with immunoSEQ multiplex PCR; TCRdb has only the in-frame clones, and not every one. The sample records over 150,000 clones, 94% being singletons. Specimen: peripheral blood. These receptors all come from a man aged 25-45 years with COVID-19, enrolled during active disease.

The gene calls are TRBV18 and TRBJ2-2; 8 bases fit TRBD2. There are 15 residues in the CDR3. Germline lookup yields CDR1 KGHSH and CDR2 LQKENI. V lost 3 bases to trimming and J lost 2 bases; unmatched junction nucleotides: 2. CDR3 nucleotide sequence: TGTGCCAGCTCACCGGGACTAGTAAACACCGGGGAGCTGTTTTTT. It yields the protein CASSPGLVNTGELFF.

The chain links TRBV7-2 to TRBJ1-1; D unresolved. The CDR3 has 14 amino acids. Trimming shortened V by 1 base and J by 4 bases, and 10 bases separated the two germline ends. Per germline, CDR1 SGHTA and CDR2 FQGNSA. The CDR3 reads CASSLVPAVTEAFF. The CDR3 DNA is TGTGCCAGCAGCTTAGTCCCGGCGGTCACTGAAGCTTTCTTT.

The genes are TRBV30 and TRBJ1-2; D is unresolved. The CDR3 extends over 13 amino acids. Trimming took off 0 bases at V and 4 bases at J, with 9 bases between the two ends. Germline-derived CDR1 and CDR2 are GTSNPN and SVGIG (reference sequence). The CDR3 sequence: CAWSVYSSYGYTF. CDR3 nucleotide sequence: TGTGCCTGGAGTGTATACAGCAGCTATGGCTACACCTTC.

V is TRBV5-1 and J is TRBJ2-1, with D tentatively TRBD2 (6 bases). CDR3 length: 18 amino acids. The germline V and J ends were trimmed by 0 bases and 6 bases, with 22 bases remaining between them. Looked up from germline, CDR1 is SGHRS and CDR2 is YFSETQ. CDR3 region: CASSLDGRVTSSFNEQFF. DNA of the CDR3: TGCGCCAGCAGCTTGGATGGCCGAGTGACTAGTAGTTTCAATGAGCAGTTCTTC.

In this sample, this clone turned up once. CDR3 DNA: TGTGCCAGCAGCCTCTACCCAGCGGGGGGGCCAGTCACAGATACGCAGTATTTT. Its translation is CASSLYPAGGPVTDTQYF. The V and J genes are TRBV3-1 (or the pseudogene TRBV3-2) and TRBJ2-3; 10 nucleotides line up with TRBD2. The CDR3 covers 18 residues. The trim removed 4 bases at V and 2 bases at J, leaving 12 bases unmatched. Per germline, CDR1 LGHDT and CDR2 YNNKEL (reference sequence).

The chain has TRBV10-3 and TRBJ1-5, with 7 nucleotides matching TRBD1. V trimming: 2 bases; J trimming: 1 base; junction bases outside the gene matches: 2. CDR1 and CDR2 from the germline V gene are ENHRY and SYGVKD. The length of the CDR3 is 15 residues. The CDR3 DNA follows: TGTGCCATCAGTGAGGCGGGACAGAGCAATCAGCCCCAGCATTTT. It encodes CAISEAGQSNQPQHF.

V gene TRBV6-1 combines with J gene TRBJ1-5, with 9 bases matching TRBD1. The CDR3 extends over 16 amino acids. V shed 0 bases and J 7 bases; nucleotides not matched to a gene: 7. The germline CDR1 and CDR2 sequences are MNHNS and SASEGT. DNA for the CDR3: TGTGCCAGCAGTGAAGCGGGGACAGGGATGGAGCAGCCCCAGCATTTT. Protein: CASSEAGTGMEQPQHF.

The chain joins TRBV5-6 to TRBJ2-7, with TRBD2 identical over 10 bases. Trimming removed 4 bases from V and 2 bases from J; junction bases left unmatched: 9. Germline V gene lookup returns CDR1 SGHDT and CDR2 YYEEEE. This CDR3 is built from 16 residues. The CDR3 spells CASSRDGLAVTYEQYF. CDR3 nucleotide sequence: TGTGCCAGCAGCAGAGACGGACTAGCGGTTACCTACGAGCAGTACTTC.

This clone was recorded only once. The chain is built from TRBV11-2 and TRBJ1-1, with D unclear. V shed 2 bases and J shed 1 base, with 11 bases lying between them. Looked up from germline, CDR1 is SGHAT and CDR2 is FQNNGV. CDR3 length: 15 amino acids. DNA for the CDR3: TGTGCCAGCAGCTTAATCGCAGGTGGGAACACTGAAGCTTTCTTT. It encodes CASSLIAGGNTEAFF.